This T cell receptor (beta chain) was captured by sequencing in a study of blood T cell repertoires in COVID-19 (dated by TCRdb to the early 2020s). With regard to the full study: Samples from collaborators originated in the United States, Italy and Spain and spanned both the acute and convalescent phases of COVID-19. The material from the prospective study consisted of cDNA or gDNA derived from T cells, B-cell-depleted T cells, or PBMCs. The sample metadata nearly always contained a de-identified subject ID, COVID-19 status, age in years and sex. Samples were obtained from the ongoing ImmuneRACE study (first 160 participants) and from over 1,000 subjects provided by 6 global collaborators. The repertoires were released in a freely available public database meant as a resource for research on the immune response to SARS-CoV-2. Subjects who had been exposed to COVID-19, were actively infected with it, or had recovered from it provided the deeply sampled blood TCRbeta repertoires that made up the dataset. HLA class I and class II types, where available, came from metadata supplied by the sample provider rather than from assay-based typing. The full study reports these points: The amount of clinical and demographic metadata varied by source and participant and was provided uncurated.

The immunoSEQ Assay, a bias-controlled multiplex PCR, was used to amplify TCRbeta CDR3 regions from genomic DNA. Concerning the study's data processing: Nucleated cell counts per sample were estimated from amplification of reference gene primers within the assay. Sequence reads were collapsed and filtered to measure the absolute abundance of every unique TCRbeta CDR3 rearrangement. Productive Simpson clonality was computed per sample as the square root of Simpson's diversity index over productive rearrangements. TCRdb took over this immuneACCESS table, retaining in-frame rearrangements with V and J assigned. Such tables are incomplete; in checked studies, under half of the missing clones stem from an unresolved V gene, and the remainder is unexplained. The D gene and trimming were derived from the DNA, and the V and J assignments and clone size from that table. In all, the sample holds some 290,000 clones, and over 85% of those were seen once. The top ten clones comprise roughly 10% of the sample.

Enrolling through a virtual design, the prospective study's participants ranged in age from roughly 18 to 89 years and lived across 20 to 30 United States geographic areas. In the prospective study, participants were assigned to cohorts based on the clinical history participants reported in a screening survey and a study questionnaire. Recovered participants in ImmuneRACE Cohort 3 were defined as having two consecutive negative NP/OP PCR tests, clearance from a healthcare professional, or resolution of symptoms. Each participant in the prospective study had whole blood, serum and a nasopharyngeal or oropharyngeal swab collected by mobile phlebotomists. Additional blood draws and questionnaires over a roughly two-month period could optionally be provided by prospective study participants. Before DNA extraction, prospective study blood samples were shipped either frozen or at room temperature. CDR1 is given as MNHEY and CDR2 as SVGEGT, both from the germline V gene. The CDR3 goes from the cysteine to the phenylalanine over 16 residues. Just the 48-base CDR3 DNA is kept, in frame starting at base 1. Cut back by 0 bases and 5 bases, the V and J ends lie 14 bases apart.

About this clone: The antigen this receptor binds is unknown. Per-nucleotide qualities are absent, and no much larger clonotype sits a single base away.

The source of this sequence is a woman in her twenties or thirties who had recovered from COVID-19. The chain employs TRBV6-2 or TRBV6-3 and TRBJ2-1; no D gene can be assigned with confidence. Source material: PBMCs or T cells enriched from blood (not recorded which). The DNA sequence follows: TGTGCCAGCAGTTACTCCCTCCAACTACGAAACAATGAGCAGTTCTTC. Translated, it reads CASSYSLQLRNNEQFF.